At least ten counts were recorded for the clone carrying this TCR beta chain. The CDR3 is made up of 15 amino acids. V was clipped by 0 bases and J by 3 bases; unmatched bases: 8. Germline CDR1 reads DFQATT; CDR2 reads SNEGSKA (reference sequence). This specimen comes from a study of CD8 T cells in ankylosing spondylitis. 5'-RACE, quantitative and with molecular barcodes, yielded the TCR beta libraries. One entry per CDR3 protein, called by TCRdb with MiXCR from the 5' RACE reads. The table shows approximately 130,000 distinct CDR3 sequences, with about an eighth occurring only once. The sample taken for sequencing was blood, either unsorted or a sorted T cell fraction (not recorded which). The chain has TRBV20-1 and TRBJ2-7; TRBD1 agrees at 7 bases. The source of this sequence is a female donor with ankylosing spondylitis or in good health (not recorded which). The CDR3 region is CSARERQGLIYEQYF. The CDR3 DNA sequence: TGCAGTGCTAGAGAAAGACAGGGTCTAATCTACGAGCAGTACTTC.